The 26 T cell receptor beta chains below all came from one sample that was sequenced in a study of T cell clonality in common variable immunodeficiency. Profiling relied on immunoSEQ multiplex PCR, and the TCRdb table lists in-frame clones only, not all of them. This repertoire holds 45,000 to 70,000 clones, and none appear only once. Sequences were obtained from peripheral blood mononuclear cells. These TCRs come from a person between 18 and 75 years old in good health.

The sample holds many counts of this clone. The CDR3 loop is CASSQSGGPQPQHF. The part of the CDR3 DNA that was read is TGTGCCAGCAGCCAATCAGGCGGGCCCCAGCCC. The chain is built from TRBV16 and TRBJ1-5; D not resolved. The read halts 3 residues ahead of the CDR3 end, with the missing end drawn from the germline J gene. Germline V lookup: CDR1 KGHSY, CDR2 FQNENV. Trimming stripped 0 bases from V and 7 bases from J, with 10 bases between. The CDR3 spans 14 residues.

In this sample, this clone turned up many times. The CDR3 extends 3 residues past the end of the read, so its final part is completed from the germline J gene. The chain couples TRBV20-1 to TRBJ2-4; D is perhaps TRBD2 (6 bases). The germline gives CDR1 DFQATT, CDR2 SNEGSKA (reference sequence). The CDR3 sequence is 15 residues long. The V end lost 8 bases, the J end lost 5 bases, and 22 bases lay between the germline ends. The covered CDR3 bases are TGCAGTCTCATCCCGGGGGAATTTATCGAAAACATT. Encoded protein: CSLIPGEFIENI. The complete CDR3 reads CSLIPGEFIENIQYF.

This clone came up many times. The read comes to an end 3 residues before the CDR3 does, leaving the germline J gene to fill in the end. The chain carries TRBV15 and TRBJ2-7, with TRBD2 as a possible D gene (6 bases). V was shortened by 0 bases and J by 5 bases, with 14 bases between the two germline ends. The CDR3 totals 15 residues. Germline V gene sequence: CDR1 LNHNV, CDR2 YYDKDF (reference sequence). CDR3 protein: CATSRDGGLSNEQYF. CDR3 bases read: TGTGCCACCAGCAGAGATGGGGGACTCTCTAACGAG.

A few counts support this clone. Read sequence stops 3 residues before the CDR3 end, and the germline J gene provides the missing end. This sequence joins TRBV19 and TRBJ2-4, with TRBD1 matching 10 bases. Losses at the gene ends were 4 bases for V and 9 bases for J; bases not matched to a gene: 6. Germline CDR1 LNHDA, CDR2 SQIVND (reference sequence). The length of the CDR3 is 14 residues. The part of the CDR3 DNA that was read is TGTGCCAGTAGTAACCGGGACAGGGGAGTCATT. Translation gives CASSNRDRGVI. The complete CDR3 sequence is CASSNRDRGVIQYF.

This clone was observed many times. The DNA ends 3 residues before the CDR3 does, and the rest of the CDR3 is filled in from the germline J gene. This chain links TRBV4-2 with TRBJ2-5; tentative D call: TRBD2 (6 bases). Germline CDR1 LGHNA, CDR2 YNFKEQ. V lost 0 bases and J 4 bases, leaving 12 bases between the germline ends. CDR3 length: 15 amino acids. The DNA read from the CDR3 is TGTGCCAGCAGCCAAGATTTGGAGGGGAGAGAGACC. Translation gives CASSQDLEGRET. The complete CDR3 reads CASSQDLEGRETQYF.

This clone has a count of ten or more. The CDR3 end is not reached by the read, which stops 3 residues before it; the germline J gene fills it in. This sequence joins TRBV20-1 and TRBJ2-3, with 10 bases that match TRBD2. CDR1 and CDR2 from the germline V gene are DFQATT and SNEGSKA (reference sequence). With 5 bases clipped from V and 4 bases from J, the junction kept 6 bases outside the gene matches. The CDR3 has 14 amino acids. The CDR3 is CSASLAGVPDTQYF. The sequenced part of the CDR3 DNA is TGCAGTGCTTCCCTAGCGGGAGTGCCAGATACG.

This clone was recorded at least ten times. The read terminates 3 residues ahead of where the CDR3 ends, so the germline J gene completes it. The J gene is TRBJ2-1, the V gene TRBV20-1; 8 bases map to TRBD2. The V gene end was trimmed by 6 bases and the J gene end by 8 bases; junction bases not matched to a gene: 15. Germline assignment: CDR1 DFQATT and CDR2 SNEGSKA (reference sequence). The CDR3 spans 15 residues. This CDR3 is CSAKRPSGSEDEQFF. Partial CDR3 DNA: TGCAGTGCAAAGAGGCCCAGCGGGAGTGAGGATGAG.

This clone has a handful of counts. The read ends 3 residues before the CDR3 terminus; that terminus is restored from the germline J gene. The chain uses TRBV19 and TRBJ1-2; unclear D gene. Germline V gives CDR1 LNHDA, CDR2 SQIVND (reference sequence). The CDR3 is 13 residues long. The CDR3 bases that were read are TGTGCCAGTAGTGCTGGACTTACAGATACC. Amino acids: CASSAGLTDT. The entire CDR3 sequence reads CASSAGLTDTYTF.

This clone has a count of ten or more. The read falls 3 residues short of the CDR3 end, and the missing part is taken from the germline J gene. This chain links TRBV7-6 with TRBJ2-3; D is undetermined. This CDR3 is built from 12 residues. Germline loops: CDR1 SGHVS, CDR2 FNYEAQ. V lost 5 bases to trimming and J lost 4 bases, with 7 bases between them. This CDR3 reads CASSQDPDTQYF. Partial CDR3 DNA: TGTGCCAGCAGCCAGGATCCAGATACG. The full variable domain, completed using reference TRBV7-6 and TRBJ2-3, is GAGVSQSPRYKVTKRGQDVALRCDPISGHVSLYWYRQALGQGPEFLTYFNYEAQQDKSGLPNDRFSAERPEGSISTLTIQRTEQRDSAMYRCASSQDPDTQYFGPGTRLTVL.

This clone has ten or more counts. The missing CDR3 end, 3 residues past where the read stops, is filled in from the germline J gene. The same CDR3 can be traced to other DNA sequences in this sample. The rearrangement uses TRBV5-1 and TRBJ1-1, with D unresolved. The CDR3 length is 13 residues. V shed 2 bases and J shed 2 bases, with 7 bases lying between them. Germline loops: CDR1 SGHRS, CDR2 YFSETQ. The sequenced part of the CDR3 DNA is TGCGCCAGCAGCTTAGCAGGTAACACTGAA. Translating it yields CASSLAGNTE. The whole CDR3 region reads CASSLAGNTEAFF.

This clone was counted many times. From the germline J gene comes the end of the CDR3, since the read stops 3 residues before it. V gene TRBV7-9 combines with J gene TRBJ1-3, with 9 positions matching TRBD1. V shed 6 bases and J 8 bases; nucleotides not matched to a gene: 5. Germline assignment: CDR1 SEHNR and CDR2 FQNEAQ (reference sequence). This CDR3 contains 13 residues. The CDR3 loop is CASSSRTGDTIYF. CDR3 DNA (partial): TGTGCCAGCAGTTCAAGGACAGGGGACACC.

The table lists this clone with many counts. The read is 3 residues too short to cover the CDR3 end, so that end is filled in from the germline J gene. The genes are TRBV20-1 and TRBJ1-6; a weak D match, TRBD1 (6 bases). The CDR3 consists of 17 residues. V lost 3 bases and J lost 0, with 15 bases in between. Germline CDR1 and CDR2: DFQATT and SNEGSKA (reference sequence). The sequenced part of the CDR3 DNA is TGCAGTGCTAGGTCCGGACAGTTGAACTCCTATAATTCACCC. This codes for CSARSGQLNSYNSP. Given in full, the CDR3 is CSARSGQLNSYNSPLHF.

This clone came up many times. The CDR3 loop reads CSVENRLNTEAFF. Incomplete CDR3 DNA: TGCAGCGTTGAAAACAGACTGAACACTGAA. The chain joins TRBV29-1 to TRBJ1-1; unclear D gene. The CDR3 end lies 3 residues beyond the end of the read and is filled in from the germline J gene. This CDR3 region has 13 residues. The germline gives CDR1 SQVTM, CDR2 ANQGSEA. V dropped 2 bases and J dropped 0 bases, with 7 bases sitting between them.

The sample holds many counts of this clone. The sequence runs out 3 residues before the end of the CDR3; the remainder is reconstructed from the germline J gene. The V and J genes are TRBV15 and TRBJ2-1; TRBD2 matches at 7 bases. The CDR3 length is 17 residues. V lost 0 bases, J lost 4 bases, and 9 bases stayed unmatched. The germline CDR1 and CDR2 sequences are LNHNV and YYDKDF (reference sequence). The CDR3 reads CATSRDPAGSFYNEQFF. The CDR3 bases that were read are TGTGCCACCAGCAGAGACCCAGCGGGATCCTTTTACAATGAG.

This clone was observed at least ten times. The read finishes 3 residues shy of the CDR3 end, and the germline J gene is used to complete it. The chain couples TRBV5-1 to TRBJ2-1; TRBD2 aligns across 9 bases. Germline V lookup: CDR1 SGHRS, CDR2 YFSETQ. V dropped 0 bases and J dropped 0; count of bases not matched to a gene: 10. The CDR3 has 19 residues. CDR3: CASSLAGLAGTYSYNEQFF. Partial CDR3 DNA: TGCGCCAGCAGCTTGGCCGGGCTAGCGGGAACTTACTCCTACAATGAG.

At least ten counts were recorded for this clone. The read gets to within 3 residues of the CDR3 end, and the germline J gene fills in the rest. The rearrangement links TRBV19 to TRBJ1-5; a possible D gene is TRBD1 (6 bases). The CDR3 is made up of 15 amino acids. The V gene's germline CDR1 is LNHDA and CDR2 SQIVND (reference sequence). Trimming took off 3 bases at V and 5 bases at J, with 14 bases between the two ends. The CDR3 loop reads CASSIWGQHHQPQHF. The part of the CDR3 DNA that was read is TGTGCCAGTAGTATCTGGGGGCAACACCATCAGCCC.

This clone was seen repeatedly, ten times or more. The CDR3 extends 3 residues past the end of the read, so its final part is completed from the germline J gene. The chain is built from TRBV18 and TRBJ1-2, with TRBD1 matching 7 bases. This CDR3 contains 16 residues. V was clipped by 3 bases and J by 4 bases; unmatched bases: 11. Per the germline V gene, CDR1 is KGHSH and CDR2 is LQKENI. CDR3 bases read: TGTGCCAGCTCACCCCGACGACAGGGCTCTAGCTATGGC. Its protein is CASSPRRQGSSYG. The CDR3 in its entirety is CASSPRRQGSSYGYTF.

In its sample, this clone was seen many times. CDR3: CASSIGYRSEAFF. The covered CDR3 bases are TGTGCCAGTAGTATAGGGTACAGGAGTGAA. V and J are TRBV19 and TRBJ1-1, with D tentatively TRBD1 (5 bases). The read gets to within 3 residues of the CDR3 end, and the germline J gene fills in the rest. CDR1 is LNHDA, CDR2 SQIVND, per germline (reference sequence). Trimming pared 1 base from V and 7 bases from J, leaving 10 bases between. The CDR3 loop spans 13 amino acids.

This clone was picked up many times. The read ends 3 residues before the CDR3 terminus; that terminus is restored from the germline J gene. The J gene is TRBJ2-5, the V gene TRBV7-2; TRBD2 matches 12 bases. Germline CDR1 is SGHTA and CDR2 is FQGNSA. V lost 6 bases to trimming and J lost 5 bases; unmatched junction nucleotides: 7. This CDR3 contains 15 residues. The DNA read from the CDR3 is TGTGCCAGCAGAATCATGACTAGCGGGAGTGAGACC. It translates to CASRIMTSGSET. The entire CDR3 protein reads CASRIMTSGSETQYF.

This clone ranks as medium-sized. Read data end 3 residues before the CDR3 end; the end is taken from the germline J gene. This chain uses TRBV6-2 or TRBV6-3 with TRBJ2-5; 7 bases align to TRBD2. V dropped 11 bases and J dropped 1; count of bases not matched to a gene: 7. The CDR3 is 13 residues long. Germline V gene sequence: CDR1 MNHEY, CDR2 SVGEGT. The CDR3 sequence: CAGAIAGQETQYF. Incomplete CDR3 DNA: TGTGCCGGGGCCATAGCGGGCCAAGAGACC.

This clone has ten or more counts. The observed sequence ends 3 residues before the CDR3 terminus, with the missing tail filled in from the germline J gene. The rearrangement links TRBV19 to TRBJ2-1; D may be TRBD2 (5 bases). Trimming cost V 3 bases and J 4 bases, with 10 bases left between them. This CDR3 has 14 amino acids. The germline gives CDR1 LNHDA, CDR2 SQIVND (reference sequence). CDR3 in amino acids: CASSISGRYNEQFF. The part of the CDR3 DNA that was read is TGTGCCAGTAGTATCTCGGGGAGATACAATGAG.

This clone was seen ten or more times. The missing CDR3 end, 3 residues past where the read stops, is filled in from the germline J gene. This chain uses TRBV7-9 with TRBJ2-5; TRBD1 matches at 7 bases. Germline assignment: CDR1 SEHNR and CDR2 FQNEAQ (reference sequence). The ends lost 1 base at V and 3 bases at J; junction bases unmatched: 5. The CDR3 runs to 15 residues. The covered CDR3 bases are TGTGCCAGCAGCTTAGGGAACAGGGGAGAAGAGACC. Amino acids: CASSLGNRGEET. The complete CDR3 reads CASSLGNRGEETQYF.

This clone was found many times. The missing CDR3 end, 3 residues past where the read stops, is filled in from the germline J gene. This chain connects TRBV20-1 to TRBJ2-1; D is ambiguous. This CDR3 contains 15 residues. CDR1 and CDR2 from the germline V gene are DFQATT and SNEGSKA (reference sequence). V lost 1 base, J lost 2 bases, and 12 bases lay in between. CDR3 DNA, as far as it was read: TGCAGTGCTAGAGTGGCTTTGAAACCCTACAATGAG. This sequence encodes CSARVALKPYNE. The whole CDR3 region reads CSARVALKPYNEQFF.

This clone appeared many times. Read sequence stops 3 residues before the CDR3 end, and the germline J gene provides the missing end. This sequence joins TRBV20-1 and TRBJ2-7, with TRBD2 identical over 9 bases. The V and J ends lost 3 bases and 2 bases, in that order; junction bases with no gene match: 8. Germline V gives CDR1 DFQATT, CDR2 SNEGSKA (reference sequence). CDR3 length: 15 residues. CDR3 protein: CSASDPSGAPYEQYF. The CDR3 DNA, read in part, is TGCAGTGCTAGCGATCCTAGCGGGGCTCCCTACGAG.

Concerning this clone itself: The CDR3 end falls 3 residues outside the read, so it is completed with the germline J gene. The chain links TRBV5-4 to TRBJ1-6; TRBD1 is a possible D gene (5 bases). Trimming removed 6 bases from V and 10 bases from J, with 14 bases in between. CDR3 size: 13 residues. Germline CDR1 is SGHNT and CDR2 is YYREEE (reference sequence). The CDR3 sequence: CASKDKEKSPLHF. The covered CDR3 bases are TGTGCCAGCAAGGACAAGGAAAAGTCACCC. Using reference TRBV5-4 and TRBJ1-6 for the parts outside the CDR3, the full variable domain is ETGVTQSPTHLIKTRGQQVTLRCSSQSGHNTVSWYQQALGQGPQFIFQYYREEENGRGNFPPRFSGLQFPNYSSELNVNALELDDSALYLCASKDKEKSPLHFGNGTRLTVT.

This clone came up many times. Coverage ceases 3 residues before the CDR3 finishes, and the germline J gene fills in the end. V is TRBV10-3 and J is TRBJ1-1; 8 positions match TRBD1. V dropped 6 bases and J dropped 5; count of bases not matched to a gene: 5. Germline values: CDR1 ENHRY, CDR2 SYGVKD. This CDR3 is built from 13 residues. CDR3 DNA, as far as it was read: TGTGCCATCAGAGACAGGGGTGTGACTGAA. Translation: CAIRDRGVTE. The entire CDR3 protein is CAIRDRGVTEAFF.